These 12 T cell receptor beta chains were all obtained from the same sample, sequenced in a study of shared clonotypes between healthy human individuals. Naive CD8 populations comprised CD45RO-negative cells positively selected for CCR7, excluding terminally differentiated effector memory CD45RA+ cells. Data came from immunoSEQ multiplex PCR; TCRdb stores just in-frame clones and leaves some out. Among about 1,800,000 clones listed, about 95% were seen once. The specimen sequenced was naive CD8+ T cells sorted from blood. These TCRs come from a young man in good health.

The gene calls are TRBV6-5 and TRBJ2-4; D call uncertain. The CDR3 loop spans 14 amino acids. CDR1 MNHEY and CDR2 SVGAGI come from the germline V gene. V was pared by 5 bases and J by 6 bases, with 14 bases between. CDR3 coding DNA: TGTGCCAGCAGTCCCCAGGCGTCCACAAACATTCAGTACTTC. Amino acids: CASSPQASTNIQYF.

This clone was recorded only once. This chain joins TRBV27 and TRBJ2-3; 11 bases align to TRBD2. Germline CDR1 and CDR2: MNHEY and SMNVEV (reference sequence). The CDR3 length is 16 residues. V shed 8 bases and J 5 bases; nucleotides not matched to a gene: 12. CDR3: CASRPSLAGEEDTQYF. The CDR3 bases are TGTGCCAGCCGCCCATCACTAGCGGGAGAGGAAGATACGCAGTATTTT.

The genes are TRBV25-1 and TRBJ1-1; TRBD1 agrees at 7 bases. There are 15 residues in the CDR3. V shed 2 bases and J 1 base; nucleotides not matched to a gene: 4. Germline lookup yields CDR1 MGHDK and CDR2 SYGVNS. DNA for the CDR3: TGTGCCAGCAGTGAAGCCAGGGGGAAGAACACTGAAGCTTTCTTT. Amino acids: CASSEARGKNTEAFF.

The chain combines TRBV30 with TRBJ2-7; 7 bases fit TRBD1. The CDR3 consists of 11 residues. Germline V gene sequence: CDR1 GTSNPN, CDR2 SVGIG (reference sequence). The J segment lost 6 bases and the V segment lost 4 bases, leaving 3 bases of the junction unmatched. CDR3 in amino acids: CAWTGGSEQYF. CDR3 nucleotide sequence: TGTGCCTGGACAGGGGGAAGCGAGCAGTACTTC. Filled out from reference TRBV30 and TRBJ2-7, the complete variable domain reads SQTIHQWPATLVQPVGSPLSLECTVEGTSNPNLYWYRQAAGRGLQLLFYSVGIGQISSEVPQNLSASRPQDRQFILSSKKLLLSDSGFYLCAWTGGSEQYFGPGTRLTVT.

The gene calls are TRBV19 and TRBJ1-5; D uncertain. The CDR3 length is 12 residues. V was trimmed by 3 bases and J by 5 bases, leaving 5 bases between them. CDR1 and CDR2 (germline): LNHDA, SQIVND (reference sequence). The CDR3 sequence: CASSIPYQPQHF. In DNA, the CDR3 is TGTGCCAGTAGTATTCCCTATCAGCCCCAGCATTTT.

The chain combines TRBV5-4 with TRBJ2-7; TRBD1 agrees at 9 bases. From germline, CDR1 is SGHNT and CDR2 YYREEE (reference sequence). The V and J ends lost 4 bases and 2 bases, in that order; junction bases with no gene match: 4. This CDR3 region has 14 residues. Here the CDR3 DNA reads TGTGCCAGCAGCCCCCGGGACAGGGCCTACGAGCAGTACTTC. It is translated as CASSPRDRAYEQYF.

The chain joins TRBV6-1 to TRBJ1-2; D not certain. V was trimmed by 2 bases and J by 7 bases, leaving 11 bases between them. CDR3 size: 13 residues. The germline V gene has CDR1 MNHNS and CDR2 SASEGT. The CDR3 region is CASSEYELGGYTF. The DNA for the CDR3 is TGTGCCAGCAGTGAATACGAATTAGGTGGCTACACCTTC.

The chain is built from TRBV27 and TRBJ2-7; no reliable D call. The length of the CDR3 is 14 residues. Germline CDR1 reads MNHEY; CDR2 reads SMNVEV (reference sequence). V was clipped by 3 bases and J by 3 bases, with 12 bases between them. The CDR3: CASSFLGERYEQYF. The CDR3 DNA sequence: TGTGCCAGCAGTTTTCTTGGTGAGCGCTACGAGCAGTACTTC.

The rearrangement uses TRBV27 and TRBJ2-5, with 8 bases identical to TRBD2. This CDR3 contains 15 residues. The germline V gene has CDR1 MNHEY and CDR2 SMNVEV (reference sequence). After removal of 6 bases from V and 2 bases from J, the junction contained 8 bases not matched to a gene. CDR3 in DNA: TGTGCCAGCAGAAGGCGGGGGGCCTTACAAGAGACCCAGTACTTC. Translated: CASRRRGALQETQYF.

The chain recombines TRBV5-6 with TRBJ2-1, with D tentatively TRBD1 (5 bases). The CDR3 extends over 13 amino acids. Germline V gene sequence: CDR1 SGHDT, CDR2 YYEEEE. Deletions cut 1 base from V and 8 bases from J, with 10 bases between. CDR3 coding DNA: TGTGCCAGCAGCTTGATAGGGGTTGATGAGCAGTTCTTC. Amino acid sequence: CASSLIGVDEQFF.

V and J are TRBV27 and TRBJ2-1; TRBD2 matches 8 bases. CDR3 length: 15 residues. In germline, CDR1 is MNHEY, CDR2 SMNVEV (reference sequence). Losses at the gene ends were 0 bases for V and 6 bases for J; bases not matched to a gene: 4. The CDR3 DNA reads TGTGCCAGCAGTTTATCGGGGGCGGGGGGCAATGAGCAGTTCTTC. It encodes CASSLSGAGGNEQFF.

Comment on this clone: This sample also contains other DNA sequences that code for the same CDR3. The chain carries TRBV9 and TRBJ2-7; D uncertain. This CDR3 region has 12 residues. Germline V CDR1 and CDR2: SGDLS, YYNGEE. V shed 3 bases and J shed 4 bases, with 8 bases lying between them. The DNA for the CDR3 is TGTGCCAGCAGCGGCCTAAATTACGAGCAGTACTTC. It specifies CASSGLNYEQYF.